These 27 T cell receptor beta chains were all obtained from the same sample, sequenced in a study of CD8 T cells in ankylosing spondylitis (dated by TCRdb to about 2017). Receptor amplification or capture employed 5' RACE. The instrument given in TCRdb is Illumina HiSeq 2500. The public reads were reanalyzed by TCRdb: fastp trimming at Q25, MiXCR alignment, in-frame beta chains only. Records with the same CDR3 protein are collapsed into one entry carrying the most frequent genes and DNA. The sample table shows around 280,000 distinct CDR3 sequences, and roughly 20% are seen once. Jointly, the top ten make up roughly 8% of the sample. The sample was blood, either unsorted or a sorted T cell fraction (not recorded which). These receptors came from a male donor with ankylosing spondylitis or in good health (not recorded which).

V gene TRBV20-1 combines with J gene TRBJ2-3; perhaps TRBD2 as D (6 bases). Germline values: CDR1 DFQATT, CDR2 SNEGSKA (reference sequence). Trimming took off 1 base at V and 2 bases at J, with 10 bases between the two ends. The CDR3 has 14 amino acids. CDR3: CSARVGGFTDTQYF. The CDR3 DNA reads TGCAGTGCTAGAGTAGGAGGGTTCACAGATACGCAGTATTTT.

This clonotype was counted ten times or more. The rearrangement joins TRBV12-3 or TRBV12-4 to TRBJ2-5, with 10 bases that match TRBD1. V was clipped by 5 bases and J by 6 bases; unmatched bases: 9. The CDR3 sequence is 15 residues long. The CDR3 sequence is CASSIGTGVTKTQYF. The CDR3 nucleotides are TGTGCCAGCAGTATCGGGACAGGGGTTACGAAGACCCAGTACTTC.

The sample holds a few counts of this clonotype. CDR3 in DNA: TGTGCCGTTTCTGGACAGGGAGATTCTAGCACAGATACGCAGTATTTT. This translates into CAVSGQGDSSTDTQYF. This chain connects TRBV10-3 to TRBJ2-3, with 8 bases that match TRBD1. The CDR3 is 16 amino acids. V trimming: 11 bases; J trimming: 0 bases; junction bases outside the gene matches: 13. CDR1 is ENHRY, CDR2 SYGVKD, per germline.

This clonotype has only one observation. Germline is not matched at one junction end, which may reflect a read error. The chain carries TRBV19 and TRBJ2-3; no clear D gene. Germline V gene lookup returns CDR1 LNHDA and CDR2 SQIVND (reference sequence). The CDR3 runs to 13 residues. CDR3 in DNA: TGTGCCAGTAGCATAGAGTTTCGAGATACGCAGTATTTT. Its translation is CASSIEFRDTQYF.

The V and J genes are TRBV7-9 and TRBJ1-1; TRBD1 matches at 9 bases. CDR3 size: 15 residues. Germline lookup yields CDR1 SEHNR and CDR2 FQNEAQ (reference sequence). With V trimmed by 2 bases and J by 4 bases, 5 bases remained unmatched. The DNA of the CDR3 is TGTGCCAGCAGCTTACAAACAGGGGGCGTCACTGAAGCTTTCTTT. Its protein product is CASSLQTGGVTEAFF.

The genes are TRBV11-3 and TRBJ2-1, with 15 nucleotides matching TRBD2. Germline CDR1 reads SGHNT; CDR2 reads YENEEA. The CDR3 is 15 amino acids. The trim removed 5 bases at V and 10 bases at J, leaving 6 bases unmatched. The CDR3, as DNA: TGTGCCAGCAGCATGGGGACTAGCGGGGGGACCGAGCAGTTCTTC. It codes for CASSMGTSGGTEQFF.

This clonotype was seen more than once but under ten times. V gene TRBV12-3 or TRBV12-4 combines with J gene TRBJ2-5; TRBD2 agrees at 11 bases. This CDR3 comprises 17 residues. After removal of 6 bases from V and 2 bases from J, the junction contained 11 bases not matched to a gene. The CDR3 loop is CASSPGATSGGQETQYF. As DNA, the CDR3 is TGTGCCAGCAGCCCGGGGGCCACTAGCGGGGGACAAGAGACCCAGTACTTC.

The CDR3 coding sequence is TGTGCCAGCAGTTTAGCGCTAATGGGGGGCACTGAAGCTTTCTTT. The encoded protein is CASSLALMGGTEAFF. This rearrangement joins TRBV12-3 or TRBV12-4 to TRBJ1-1, with D perhaps matching TRBD1 (5 bases). This CDR3 comprises 15 residues. V was clipped by 0 bases and J by 4 bases, with 12 bases between them.

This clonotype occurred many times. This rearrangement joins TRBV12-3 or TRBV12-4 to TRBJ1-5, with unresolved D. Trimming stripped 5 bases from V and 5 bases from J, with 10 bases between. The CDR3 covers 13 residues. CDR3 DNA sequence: TGTGCCAGCAGTCGACCGCCTGATCAGCCCCAGCATTTT. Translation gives CASSRPPDQPQHF.

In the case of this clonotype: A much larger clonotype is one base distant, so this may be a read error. In DNA, the CDR3 is TGCAGTGCTAGAGATATAGCGGGGGTGGAGACCCTGTACTTC. As protein: CSARDIAGVETLYF. The chain employs TRBV20-1 and TRBJ2-5; the match to TRBD2 covers 9 bases. This CDR3 contains 14 residues. Per germline, CDR1 DFQATT and CDR2 SNEGSKA (reference sequence).

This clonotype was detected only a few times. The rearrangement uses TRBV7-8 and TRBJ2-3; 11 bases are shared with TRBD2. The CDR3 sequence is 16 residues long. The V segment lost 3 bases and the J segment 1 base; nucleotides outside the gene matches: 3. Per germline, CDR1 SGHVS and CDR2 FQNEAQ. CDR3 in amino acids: CASSFTSGSRTDTQYF. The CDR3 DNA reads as TGTGCCAGCAGCTTTACTAGCGGGAGCCGCACAGATACGCAGTATTTT.

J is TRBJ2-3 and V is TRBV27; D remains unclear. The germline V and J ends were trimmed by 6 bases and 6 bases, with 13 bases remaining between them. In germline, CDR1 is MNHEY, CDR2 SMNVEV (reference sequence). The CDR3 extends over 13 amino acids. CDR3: CASRGQYYDTQYF. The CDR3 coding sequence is TGTGCCAGCAGAGGGCAGTATTACGATACGCAGTATTTT.

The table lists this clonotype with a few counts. CDR3 residues: CASRPFGTGNWGYTF. The CDR3, as DNA: TGTGCCAGCAGGCCGTTTGGTACAGGGAACTGGGGCTACACCTTC. V and J are TRBV6-1 and TRBJ1-2; D might be TRBD1 (6 bases). CDR1 and CDR2 (germline): MNHNS, SASEGT. The CDR3 contains 15 residues. Trimming took off 6 bases at V and 8 bases at J, with 22 bases between the two ends.

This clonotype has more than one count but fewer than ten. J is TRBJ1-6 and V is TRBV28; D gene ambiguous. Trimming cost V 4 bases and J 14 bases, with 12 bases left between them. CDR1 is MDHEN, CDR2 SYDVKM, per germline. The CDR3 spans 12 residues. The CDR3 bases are TGTGCCAGCAGTTCCGGTGCCCCTTCCCTCCACTTT. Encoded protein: CASSSGAPSLHF. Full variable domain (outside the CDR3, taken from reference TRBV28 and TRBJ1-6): DVKVTQSSRYLVKRTGEKVFLECVQDMDHENMFWYRQDPGLGLRLIYFSYDVKMKEKGDIPEGYSVSREKKERFSLILESASTNQTSMYLCASSSGAPSLHFGNGTRLTVT.

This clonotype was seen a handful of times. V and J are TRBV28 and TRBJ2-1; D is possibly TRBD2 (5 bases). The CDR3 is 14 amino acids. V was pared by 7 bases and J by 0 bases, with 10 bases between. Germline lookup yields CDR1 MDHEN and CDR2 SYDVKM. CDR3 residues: CASISRVSYNEQFF. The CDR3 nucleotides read TGTGCCAGCATTTCGAGGGTCTCCTACAATGAGCAGTTCTTC.

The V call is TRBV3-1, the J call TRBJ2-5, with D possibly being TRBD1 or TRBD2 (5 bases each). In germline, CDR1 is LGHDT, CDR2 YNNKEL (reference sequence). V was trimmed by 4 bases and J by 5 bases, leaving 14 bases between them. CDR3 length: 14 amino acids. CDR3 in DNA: TGTGCCAGCAGCCTTTTGGGACGGTCCGAGACCCAGTACTTC. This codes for CASSLLGRSETQYF.

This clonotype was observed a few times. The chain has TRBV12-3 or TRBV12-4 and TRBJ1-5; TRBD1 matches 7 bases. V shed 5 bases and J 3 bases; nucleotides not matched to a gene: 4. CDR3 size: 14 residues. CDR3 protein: CASSGGQANQPQHF. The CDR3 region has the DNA TGTGCCAGCAGTGGAGGACAGGCCAATCAGCCCCAGCATTTT.

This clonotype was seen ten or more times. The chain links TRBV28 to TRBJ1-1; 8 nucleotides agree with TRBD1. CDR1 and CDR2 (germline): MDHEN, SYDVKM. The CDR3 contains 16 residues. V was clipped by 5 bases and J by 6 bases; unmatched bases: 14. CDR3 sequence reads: CASSATGYPRGPEAFF. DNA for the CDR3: TGTGCCAGCAGTGCAACAGGGTACCCCAGGGGGCCTGAAGCTTTCTTT.

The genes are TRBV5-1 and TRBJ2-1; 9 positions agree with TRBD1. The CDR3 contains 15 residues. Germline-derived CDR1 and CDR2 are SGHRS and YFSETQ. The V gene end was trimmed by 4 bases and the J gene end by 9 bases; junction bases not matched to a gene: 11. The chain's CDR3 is CASSRQGDGTVEQFF. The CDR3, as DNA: TGCGCCAGCAGCCGACAGGGGGACGGGACAGTTGAGCAGTTCTTC.

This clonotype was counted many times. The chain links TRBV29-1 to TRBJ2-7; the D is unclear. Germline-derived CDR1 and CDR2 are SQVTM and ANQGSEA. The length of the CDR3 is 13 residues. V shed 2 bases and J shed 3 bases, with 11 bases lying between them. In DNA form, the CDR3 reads TGCAGCGTTGAATGCGTGAGTAGCTACGAGCAGTACGTC. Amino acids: CSVECVSSYEQYV.

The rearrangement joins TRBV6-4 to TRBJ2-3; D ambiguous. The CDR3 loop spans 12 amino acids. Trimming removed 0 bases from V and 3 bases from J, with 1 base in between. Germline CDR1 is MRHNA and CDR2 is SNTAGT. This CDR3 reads CASSDSTDTQYF. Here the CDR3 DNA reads TGTGCCAGCAGTGACTCTACAGATACGCAGTATTTT.

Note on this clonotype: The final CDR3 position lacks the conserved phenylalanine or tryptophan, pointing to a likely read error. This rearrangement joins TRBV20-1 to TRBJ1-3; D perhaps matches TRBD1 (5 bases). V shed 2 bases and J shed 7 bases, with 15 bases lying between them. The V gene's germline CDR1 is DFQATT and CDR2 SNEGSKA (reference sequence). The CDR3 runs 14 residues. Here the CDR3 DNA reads TGCAGTGCTAGATTCGGCCAGGGACGGAACACCATATATCTT. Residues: CSARFGQGRNTIYL.

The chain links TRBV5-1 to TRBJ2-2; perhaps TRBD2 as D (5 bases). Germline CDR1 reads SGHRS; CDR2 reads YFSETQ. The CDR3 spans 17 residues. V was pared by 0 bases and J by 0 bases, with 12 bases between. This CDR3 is CASSLEASGTNTGELFF. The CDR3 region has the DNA TGCGCCAGCAGCTTGGAGGCTTCGGGAACGAACACCGGGGAGCTGTTTTTT.

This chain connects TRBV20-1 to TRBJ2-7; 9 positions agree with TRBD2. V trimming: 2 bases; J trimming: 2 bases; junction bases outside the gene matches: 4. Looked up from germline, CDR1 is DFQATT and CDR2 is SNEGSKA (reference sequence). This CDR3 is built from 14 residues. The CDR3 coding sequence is TGCAGTGCTAGAAGGACTAGCGCTGCCTACGAGCAGTACGTC. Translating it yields CSARRTSAAYEQYV.

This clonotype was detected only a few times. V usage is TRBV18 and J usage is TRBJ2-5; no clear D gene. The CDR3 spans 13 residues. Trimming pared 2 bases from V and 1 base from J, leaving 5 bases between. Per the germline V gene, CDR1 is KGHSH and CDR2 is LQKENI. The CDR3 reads CASSPKGQETQYF. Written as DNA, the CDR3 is TGTGCCAGCTCACCAAAGGGCCAAGAGACCCAGTACTTC. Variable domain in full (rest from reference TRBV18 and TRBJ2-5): NAGVMQNPRHLVRRRGQEARLRCSPMKGHSHVYWYRQLPEEGLKFMVYLQKENIIDESGMPKERFSAEFPKEGPSILRIQQVVRGDSAAYFCASSPKGQETQYFGPGTRLLVL.

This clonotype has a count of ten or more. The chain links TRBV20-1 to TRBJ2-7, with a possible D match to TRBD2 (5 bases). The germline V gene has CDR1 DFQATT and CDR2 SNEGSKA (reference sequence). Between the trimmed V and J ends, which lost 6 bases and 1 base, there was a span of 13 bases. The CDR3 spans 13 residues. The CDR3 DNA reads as TGCAGTGCCCTATCCCCGGGATCCTACGAGCAGTACGTC. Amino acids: CSALSPGSYEQYV.

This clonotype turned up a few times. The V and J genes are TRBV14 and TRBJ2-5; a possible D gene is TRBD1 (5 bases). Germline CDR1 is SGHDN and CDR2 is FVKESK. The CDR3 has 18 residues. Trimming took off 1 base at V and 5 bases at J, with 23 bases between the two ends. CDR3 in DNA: TGTGCCAGCAGCCAAGGGAAACTAAGGGGCGCTGATCGGGAGACCCAGTACTTC. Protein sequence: CASSQGKLRGADRETQYF.